Following are 23 T cell receptor beta chains from one sample sequenced in a study of response to subunit inactivated influenza vaccine. TCRdb recomputed calls from the RT-PCR reads with MiXCR, one row per CDR3 protein. The table has about 800,000 distinct CDR3 sequences, 21% seen once. The sequences come from PBMCs from blood, collected less than 6 days after vaccination. These receptors all stem from a man in his fifties or sixties who received an inactivated influenza vaccine.

This clonotype was recorded a few times. The chain carries TRBV12-3 or TRBV12-4 and TRBJ1-5; 10 nucleotides match TRBD1. Trimming at V came to 5 bases and at J to 6 bases, leaving 1 base not matched to a gene. The CDR3 is 13 amino acids. CDR3 region: CASSRQGAQPQHF. CDR3 coding DNA: TGTGCCAGCAGTAGACAGGGGGCTCAGCCCCAGCATTTT.

This clonotype was detected many times. The chain is built from TRBV4-1 and TRBJ2-4; TRBD1 agrees at 8 bases. Germline CDR1 reads MGHRA; CDR2 reads YSYEKL. With V trimmed by 0 bases and J by 2 bases, 6 bases remained unmatched. The CDR3 contains 17 residues. In nucleotides, the CDR3 is TGCGCCAGCAGCCAAGAGGCAGGGGGCCTACCCAAAAACATTCAGTACTTC. Encoded protein: CASSQEAGGLPKNIQYF.

This clonotype has more than one count but fewer than ten. The chain combines TRBV6-1 with TRBJ2-2, with D unclear. V was shortened by 4 bases and J by 3 bases, with 9 bases between the two germline ends. Per the germline V gene, CDR1 is MNHNS and CDR2 is SASEGT. This CDR3 region has 14 residues. The CDR3 DNA sequence: TGTGCCAGCAGTGTAAGGTGGGACACCGGGGAGCTGTTTTTT. Protein product: CASSVRWDTGELFF.

The chain couples TRBV18 to TRBJ2-7; D is unresolved. The V end lost 3 bases, the J end lost 0 bases, and 18 bases lay between the germline ends. Germline values: CDR1 KGHSH, CDR2 LQKENI. This CDR3 has 17 residues. CDR3 protein: CASSPKHLDWGSYEQYF. The CDR3 DNA reads TGTGCCAGCTCACCCAAGCATCTGGATTGGGGCTCCTACGAGCAGTACTTC.

The rearrangement uses TRBV4-3 and TRBJ2-2; D is undetermined. From germline, CDR1 is LGHNA and CDR2 YSLEER. Trimming cost V 1 base and J 3 bases, with 6 bases left between them. CDR3 length equals 14 residues. The CDR3 is CASSQVAYTGELFF. In DNA, the CDR3 is TGCGCCAGCAGCCAAGTAGCCTACACCGGGGAGCTGTTTTTT.

This clonotype appeared many times. The rearrangement links TRBV10-2 to TRBJ1-1; no clear D gene. Between the trimmed V and J ends, which lost 3 bases and 1 base, there was a span of 9 bases. The CDR3 sequence is 14 residues long. Per germline, CDR1 WSHSY and CDR2 SAAADI. CDR3 sequence: CASSDDLSNTEAFF. CDR3 DNA: TGCGCCAGCAGTGATGACCTTTCGAACACTGAAGCTTTCTTT.

The rearrangement links TRBV20-1 to TRBJ2-2; TRBD2 aligns across 11 bases. Germline loops: CDR1 DFQATT, CDR2 SNEGSKA (reference sequence). The CDR3 consists of 16 residues. After removal of 0 bases from V and 8 bases from J, the junction contained 8 bases not matched to a gene. The CDR3 spells CSARDLLAGGLGELFF. CDR3 in DNA: TGCAGTGCTAGAGATTTGCTAGCGGGGGGTCTGGGGGAGCTGTTTTTT.

The rearrangement joins TRBV20-1 to TRBJ2-7; 9 nucleotides line up with TRBD2. The CDR3 runs 15 residues. V shed 5 bases, J shed 7 bases, and the junction held 15 bases outside the gene matches. Germline lookup yields CDR1 DFQATT and CDR2 SNEGSKA (reference sequence). The CDR3 DNA sequence: TGCAGTGCTTCCCCTCTAGCGGGATCAGGTGGAGAGCAGTACTTC. This gives the protein CSASPLAGSGGEQYF.

This clonotype was counted ten times or more. This chain connects TRBV10-3 to TRBJ2-7; no reliable D call. V dropped 5 bases and J dropped 2 bases, with 10 bases sitting between them. Germline CDR1 and CDR2: ENHRY and SYGVKD. The CDR3 totals 13 residues. The CDR3 is CAISTVQTYEQYF. DNA of the CDR3: TGTGCCATCAGTACAGTGCAAACCTACGAGCAGTACTTC.

This clonotype occurred a few times. The rearrangement joins TRBV12-3 or TRBV12-4 to TRBJ2-6, with 9 bases lining up with TRBD1. This CDR3 is 17 amino acids long. V lost 3 bases to trimming and J lost 4 bases; unmatched junction nucleotides: 7. CDR3 DNA: TGTGCCAGCAGTTTGGGGACAGGGTCGCGCGGGGCCAACGTCCTGACTTTC. It translates to CASSLGTGSRGANVLTF.

This clonotype has just a few counts. This chain joins TRBV5-1 and TRBJ2-3; D remains unclear. Trimming took 0 bases from V and 2 from J, leaving 7 bases between them. CDR1 and CDR2 from the germline V gene are SGHRS and YFSETQ. The CDR3 loop spans 14 amino acids. The CDR3 sequence: CASSLGRNTDTQYF. CDR3 DNA sequence: TGCGCCAGCAGCTTGGGACGGAACACAGATACGCAGTATTTT.

This sequence joins TRBV20-1 and TRBJ2-3; 8 nucleotides line up with TRBD2. V dropped 5 bases and J dropped 5; count of bases not matched to a gene: 3. CDR1 is DFQATT, CDR2 SNEGSKA, per germline (reference sequence). This CDR3 is 12 amino acids long. CDR3 residues: CSAGTSGDTQYF. CDR3 nucleotides: TGCAGTGCTGGGACTAGTGGAGATACGCAGTATTTT.

V is TRBV29-1 and J is TRBJ2-3; TRBD2 is a possible D gene (6 bases). The CDR3 contains 14 residues. Germline V gives CDR1 SQVTM, CDR2 ANQGSEA. Trimming removed 2 bases from V and 0 bases from J, with 9 bases in between. CDR3 DNA: TGCAGCGTTGAACTCGCGGGGAGCACAGATACGCAGTATTTT. Protein: CSVELAGSTDTQYF.

The CDR3 spells CAISAPGTPDTQYF. DNA for the CDR3: TGTGCCATCAGTGCCCCCGGTACCCCAGATACGCAGTATTTT. The chain employs TRBV10-3 and TRBJ2-3; the D is unclear. V was shortened by 4 bases and J by 4 bases, with 12 bases between the two germline ends. The CDR3 loop spans 14 amino acids. CDR1 is ENHRY and CDR2 is SYGVKD in the germline V gene.

V and J are TRBV29-1 and TRBJ2-7; D is uncertain. Germline CDR1 reads SQVTM; CDR2 reads ANQGSEA. The V end was cut by 6 bases, the J end by 2 bases, with 14 bases between. This CDR3 is built from 13 residues. CDR3 DNA: TGCAGCGTCGGAATAGCACCAACCTACGAGCAGTACTTC. This translates into CSVGIAPTYEQYF.

This clonotype was detected many times. The rearrangement links TRBV4-3 to TRBJ1-5; a possible D gene is TRBD1 (5 bases). The CDR3 is 15 amino acids. Germline-derived CDR1 and CDR2 are LGHNA and YSLEER. The V and J ends lost 4 bases and 4 bases respectively, with 14 bases between them. In nucleotides, the CDR3 is TGCGCCAGCAGCCTGACAGCGAGGGATAATCAGCCCCAGCATTTT. Translating it yields CASSLTARDNQPQHF.

The V gene is TRBV6-2 or TRBV6-3, the J gene TRBJ2-7; D gene uncertain. CDR1 is MNHEY and CDR2 is SVGEGT in the germline V gene. This CDR3 is built from 14 residues. V was trimmed by 2 bases and J by 2 bases, leaving 10 bases between them. This chain's CDR3 is CASSYIGQTYEQYF. DNA for the CDR3: TGTGCCAGCAGTTACATCGGCCAGACCTACGAGCAGTACTTC.

The table lists this clonotype with a few counts. The V and J genes are TRBV10-3 and TRBJ2-1; 9 nucleotides agree with TRBD1. CDR1 is ENHRY, CDR2 SYGVKD, per germline. V gave up 0 bases and J gave up 5 bases; unmatched junction bases: 14. The CDR3 contains 19 residues. CDR3 region: CAISESIILAGQGHNEQFF. Here the CDR3 DNA reads TGTGCCATCAGTGAGTCGATAATTCTTGCGGGACAGGGCCACAATGAGCAGTTCTTC.

This clonotype was seen a handful of times. V gene TRBV20-1 combines with J gene TRBJ1-1, with D possibly TRBD1 on 5 matching bases. The CDR3 sequence is 12 residues long. Germline CDR1 is DFQATT and CDR2 is SNEGSKA (reference sequence). Between the trimmed V and J ends, which lost 6 bases and 2 bases, there was a span of 10 bases. This chain's CDR3 is CSALTVNTEAFF. DNA of the CDR3: TGCAGTGCCTTGACAGTTAACACTGAAGCTTTCTTT.

This clonotype was seen only a few times. The chain uses TRBV4-1 and TRBJ2-7, with 7 bases fitting TRBD1. The CDR3 extends over 15 amino acids. V shed 3 bases and J 3 bases; nucleotides not matched to a gene: 8. CDR1 is MGHRA and CDR2 is YSYEKL in the germline V gene. The CDR3 reads CASSHQDRADYEQYF. DNA for the CDR3: TGCGCCAGCAGCCACCAAGACAGGGCCGACTACGAGCAGTACTTC.

The chain has TRBV9 and TRBJ1-1; D gene ambiguous. Trimming stripped 1 base from V and 1 base from J, with 8 bases between. The length of the CDR3 is 14 residues. The germline gives CDR1 SGDLS, CDR2 YYNGEE. The chain's CDR3 is CASSVSSSNTEAFF. The CDR3 DNA follows: TGTGCCAGCAGCGTAAGCTCCTCGAACACTGAAGCTTTCTTT.

Here the CDR3 reads CASSEGSIGQPQHF. The CDR3 region has the DNA TGCGCCAGCAGTGAGGGGAGTATAGGGCAGCCCCAGCATTTT. The rearrangement uses TRBV5-1 and TRBJ1-5; perhaps TRBD1 as D (5 bases). This CDR3 contains 14 residues. Looked up from germline, CDR1 is SGHRS and CDR2 is YFSETQ. V was cut by 5 bases and J by 7 bases, with 16 bases left in between. Full variable domain (outside the CDR3, taken from reference TRBV5-1 and TRBJ1-5): KAGVTQTPRYLIKTRGQQVTLSCSPISGHRSVSWYQQTPGQGLQFLFEYFSETQRNKGNFPGRFSGRQFSNSRSEMNVSTLELGDSALYLCASSEGSIGQPQHFGDGTRLSIL.

The chain carries TRBV27 and TRBJ2-7, with 7 bases that match TRBD1. Germline V gene sequence: CDR1 MNHEY, CDR2 SMNVEV (reference sequence). The ends lost 5 bases at V and 6 bases at J; junction bases unmatched: 10. The CDR3 runs to 14 residues. CDR3 DNA: TGTGCCAGCAGTACCCTCATAACAGGGGCCGAGCAGTACTTC. Protein sequence: CASSTLITGAEQYF.